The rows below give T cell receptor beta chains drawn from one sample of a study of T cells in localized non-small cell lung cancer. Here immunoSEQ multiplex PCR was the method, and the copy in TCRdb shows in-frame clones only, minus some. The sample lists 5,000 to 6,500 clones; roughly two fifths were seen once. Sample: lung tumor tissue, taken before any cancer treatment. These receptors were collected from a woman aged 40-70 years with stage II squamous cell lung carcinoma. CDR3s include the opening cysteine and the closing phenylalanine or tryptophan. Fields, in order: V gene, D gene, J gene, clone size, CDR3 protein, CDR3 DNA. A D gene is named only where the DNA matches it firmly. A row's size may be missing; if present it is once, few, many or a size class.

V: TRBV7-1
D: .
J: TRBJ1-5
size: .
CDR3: CASSARAPASAGNQPQHF
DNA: TGTGCCAGCAGTGCTAGGGCCCCTGCGTCCGCTGGCAATCAGCCCCAGCATTTT

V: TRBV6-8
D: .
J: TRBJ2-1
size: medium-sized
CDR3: CASTSDSNEQFF
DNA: TGTGCCAGCACCTCGGACAGCAATGAGCAGTTCTTC

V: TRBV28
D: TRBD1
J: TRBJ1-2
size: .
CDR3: CASRPTGGAKGYTF
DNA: TGTGCCAGCAGACCCACAGGGGGCGCGAAGGGCTACACCTTC

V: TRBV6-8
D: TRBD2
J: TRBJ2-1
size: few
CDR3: CASWMGGNNEQFF
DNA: TGTGCCAGCTGGATGGGAGGGAATAATGAGCAGTTCTTC

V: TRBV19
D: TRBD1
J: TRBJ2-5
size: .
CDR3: CASSDRGGLAKETQYF
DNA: TGTGCCAGTAGCGACAGGGGGGGATTGGCCAAAGAGACCCAGTACTTC

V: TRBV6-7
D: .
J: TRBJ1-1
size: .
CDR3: CASSPYTEAFF
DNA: TGTGCCAGCAGTCCCTACACTGAAGCTTTCTTT

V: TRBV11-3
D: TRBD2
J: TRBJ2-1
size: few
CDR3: CASSLGLAGVNEQFF
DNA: TGTGCCAGCAGCCTCGGACTAGCGGGAGTAAATGAGCAGTTCTTC

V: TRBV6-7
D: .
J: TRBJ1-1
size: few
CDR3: CASGMGPEAFF
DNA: TGTGCCAGCGGTATGGGACCCGAAGCTTTCTTT

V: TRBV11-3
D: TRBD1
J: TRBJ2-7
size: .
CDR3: CASSLEDRGFYEQYF
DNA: TGTGCCAGCAGCTTGGAAGACAGGGGATTCTACGAGCAGTACTTC

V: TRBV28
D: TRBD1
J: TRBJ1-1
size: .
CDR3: CASNSPGTGTNTEAFF
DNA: TGTGCCAGCAACTCGCCCGGGACAGGGACCAACACTGAAGCTTTCTTT

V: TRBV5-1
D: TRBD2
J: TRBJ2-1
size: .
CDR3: CASSLEGGPSFEQFF
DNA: TGCGCCAGCAGCTTGGAGGGAGGGCCCTCGTTTGAGCAGTTCTTC

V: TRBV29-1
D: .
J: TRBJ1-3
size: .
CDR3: CSVANSGNTIYF
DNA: TGCAGCGTTGCTAACTCTGGAAACACCATATATTTT

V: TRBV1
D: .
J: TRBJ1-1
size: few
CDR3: CASSQDEGTTEAFF
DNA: TGCGCCAGCAGCCAAGATGAGGGTACCACTGAAGCTTTCTTT

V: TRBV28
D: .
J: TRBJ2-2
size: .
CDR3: CASSLHPNTGELFF
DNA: TGTGCCAGCAGTTTACACCCGAACACCGGGGAGCTGTTTTTT